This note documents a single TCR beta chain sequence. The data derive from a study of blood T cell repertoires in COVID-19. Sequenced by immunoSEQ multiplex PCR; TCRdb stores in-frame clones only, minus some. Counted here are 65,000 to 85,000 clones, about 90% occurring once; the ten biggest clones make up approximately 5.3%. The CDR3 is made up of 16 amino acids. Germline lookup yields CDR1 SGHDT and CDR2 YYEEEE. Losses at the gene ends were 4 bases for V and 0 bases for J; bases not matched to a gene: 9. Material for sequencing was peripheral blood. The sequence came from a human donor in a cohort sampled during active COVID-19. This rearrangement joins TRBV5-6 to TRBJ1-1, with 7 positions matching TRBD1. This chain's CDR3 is CASSPGGLGMNTEAFF. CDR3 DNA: TGTGCCAGCAGCCCAGGGGGGCTTGGAATGAACACTGAAGCTTTCTTT.